Reported below is one T cell receptor (beta chain). This entry belongs to a study of cytomegalovirus exposure and HLA in healthy donors. CDR1 and CDR2 (germline): KGHSH, LQKENI. The CDR3 is made up of 11 amino acids. This PCR relied on a set of 60 Vbeta primers and 13 Jbeta primers. The assay was immunoSEQ multiplex PCR, and TCRdb's table has in-frame clones only and misses some. The listing contains about 150,000 clones. The sequence was obtained from a young man in good health and CMV-seronegative. The V gene is TRBV18, the J gene TRBJ2-5; no reliable D call. The last part of the DNA fits TRBJ2-7 better; the J call may be wrong. Source material: PBMCs. The CDR3 nucleotides read TGTGCCAGCTCAGACTCCTACGAGCAGTACTTC. Its protein product is CASSDSYEQYF.